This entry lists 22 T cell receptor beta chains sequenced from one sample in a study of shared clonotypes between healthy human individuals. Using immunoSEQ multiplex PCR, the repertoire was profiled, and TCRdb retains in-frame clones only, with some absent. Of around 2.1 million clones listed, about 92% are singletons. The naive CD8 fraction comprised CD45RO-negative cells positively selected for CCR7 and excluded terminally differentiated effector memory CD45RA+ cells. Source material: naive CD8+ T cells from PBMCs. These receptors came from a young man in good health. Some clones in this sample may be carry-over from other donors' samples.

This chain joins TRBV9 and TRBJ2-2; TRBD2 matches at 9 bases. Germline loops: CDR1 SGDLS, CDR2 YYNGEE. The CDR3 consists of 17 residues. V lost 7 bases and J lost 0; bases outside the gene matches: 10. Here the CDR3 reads CASSLLAGSSNTGELFF. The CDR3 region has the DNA TGTGCCAGCTCCCTACTAGCGGGTTCATCGAACACCGGGGAGCTGTTTTTT.

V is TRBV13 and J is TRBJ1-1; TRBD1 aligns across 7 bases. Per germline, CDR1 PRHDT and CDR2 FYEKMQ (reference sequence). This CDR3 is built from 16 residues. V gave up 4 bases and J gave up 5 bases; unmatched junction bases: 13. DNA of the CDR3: TGTGCCAGCAGCTGGGTGCCGACAGGGTCGGGGACTGAAGCTTTCTTT. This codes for CASSWVPTGSGTEAFF.

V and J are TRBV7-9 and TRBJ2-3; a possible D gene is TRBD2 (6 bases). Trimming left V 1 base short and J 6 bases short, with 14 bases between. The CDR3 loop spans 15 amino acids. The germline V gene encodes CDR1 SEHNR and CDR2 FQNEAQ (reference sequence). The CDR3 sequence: CASSLGRAKSDTQYF. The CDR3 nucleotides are TGTGCCAGCAGCTTAGGGAGGGCCAAATCTGATACGCAGTATTTT. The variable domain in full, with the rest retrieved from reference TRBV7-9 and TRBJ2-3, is DTGVSQNPRHKITKRGQNVTFRCDPISEHNRLYWYRQTLGQGPEFLTYFQNEAQLEKSRLLSDRFSAERPKGSFSTLEIQRTEQGDSAMYLCASSLGRAKSDTQYFGPGTRLTVL.

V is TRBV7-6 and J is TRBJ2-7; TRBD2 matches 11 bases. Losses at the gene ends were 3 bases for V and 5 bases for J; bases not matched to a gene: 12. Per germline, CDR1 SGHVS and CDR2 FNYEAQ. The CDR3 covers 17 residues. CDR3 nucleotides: TGTGCCAGCAGCTTCGCCGTGGGTGGTAGCGGGAGGGACGAGCAGTACTTC. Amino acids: CASSFAVGGSGRDEQYF.

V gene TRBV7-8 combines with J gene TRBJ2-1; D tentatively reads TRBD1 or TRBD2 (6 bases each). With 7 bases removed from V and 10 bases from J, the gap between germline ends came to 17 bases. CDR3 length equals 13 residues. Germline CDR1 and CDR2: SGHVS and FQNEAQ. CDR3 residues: CASTPRGATEQFF. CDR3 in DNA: TGTGCCAGCACCCCAAGGGGGGCCACCGAGCAGTTCTTC. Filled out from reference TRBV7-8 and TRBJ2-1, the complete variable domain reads GAGVSQSPRYKVAKRGQDVALRCDPISGHVSLFWYQQALGQGPEFLTYFQNEAQLDKSGLPSDRFFAERPEGSVSTLKIQRTQQEDSAVYLCASTPRGATEQFFGPGTRLTVL.

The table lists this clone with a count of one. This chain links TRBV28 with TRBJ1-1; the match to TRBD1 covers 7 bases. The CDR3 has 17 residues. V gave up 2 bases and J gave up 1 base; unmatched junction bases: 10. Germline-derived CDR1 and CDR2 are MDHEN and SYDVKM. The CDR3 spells CASSLRQGPHPNTEAFF. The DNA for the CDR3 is TGTGCCAGCAGTTTAAGACAGGGACCACATCCGAACACTGAAGCTTTCTTT.

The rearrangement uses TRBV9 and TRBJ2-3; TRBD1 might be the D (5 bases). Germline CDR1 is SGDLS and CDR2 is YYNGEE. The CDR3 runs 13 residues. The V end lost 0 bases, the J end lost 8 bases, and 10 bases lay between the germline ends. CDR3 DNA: TGTGCCAGCAGCGTAGGGGGCAAGGGTACGCAGTATTTT. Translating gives CASSVGGKGTQYF.

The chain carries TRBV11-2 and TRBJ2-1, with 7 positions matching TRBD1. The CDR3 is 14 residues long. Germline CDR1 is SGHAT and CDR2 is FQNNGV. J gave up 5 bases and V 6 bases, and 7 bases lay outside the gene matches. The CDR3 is CASSDFRGNNEQFF. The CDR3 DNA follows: TGTGCCAGCAGTGATTTCAGGGGGAACAATGAGCAGTTCTTC. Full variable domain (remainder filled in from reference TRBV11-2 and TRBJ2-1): EAGVAQSPRYKIIEKRQSVAFWCNPISGHATLYWYQQILGQGPKLLIQFQNNGVVDDSQLPKDRFSAERLKGVDSTLKIQPAKLEDSAVYLCASSDFRGNNEQFFGPGTRLTVL.

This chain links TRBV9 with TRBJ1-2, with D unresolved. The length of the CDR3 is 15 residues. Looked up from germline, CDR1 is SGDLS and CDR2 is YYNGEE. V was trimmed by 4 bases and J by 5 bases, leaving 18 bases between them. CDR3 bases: TGTGCCAGCAGCCCCGGGTTTGCGGGTTTATATGGCTACACCTTC. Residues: CASSPGFAGLYGYTF.

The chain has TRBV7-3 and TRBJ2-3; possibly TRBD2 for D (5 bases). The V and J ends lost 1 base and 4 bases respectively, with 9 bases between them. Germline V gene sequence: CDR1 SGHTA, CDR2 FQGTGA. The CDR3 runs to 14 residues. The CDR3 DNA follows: TGTGCCAGCAGCTTAATTTTCGGGGCAGATACGCAGTATTTT. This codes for CASSLIFGADTQYF.

CDR3 DNA sequence: TGCGCCAGCAGTCACGGGATCAAAGCCTTCTACGAGCAGTACTTC. Protein product: CASSHGIKAFYEQYF. The chain combines TRBV23-1 with TRBJ2-7; TRBD2 might be the D (5 bases). TRBV23-1 is an ORF, and what it does is uncertain. V lost 3 bases to trimming and J lost 3 bases, with 15 bases between them. CDR3 size: 15 residues.

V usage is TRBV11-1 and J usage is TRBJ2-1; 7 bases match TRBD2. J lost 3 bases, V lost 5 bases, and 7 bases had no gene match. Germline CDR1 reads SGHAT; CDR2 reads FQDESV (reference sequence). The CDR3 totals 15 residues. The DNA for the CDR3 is TGTGCCAGCAGCCCTCGGGCTAGCGGCTACAATGAGCAGTTCTTC. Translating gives CASSPRASGYNEQFF.

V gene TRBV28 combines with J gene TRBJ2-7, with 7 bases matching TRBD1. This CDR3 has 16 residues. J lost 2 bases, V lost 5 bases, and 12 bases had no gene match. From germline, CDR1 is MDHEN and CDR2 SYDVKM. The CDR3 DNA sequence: TGTGCCAGCAGTACAAAGGGGGACAGATTTACCTACGAGCAGTACTTC. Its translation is CASSTKGDRFTYEQYF.

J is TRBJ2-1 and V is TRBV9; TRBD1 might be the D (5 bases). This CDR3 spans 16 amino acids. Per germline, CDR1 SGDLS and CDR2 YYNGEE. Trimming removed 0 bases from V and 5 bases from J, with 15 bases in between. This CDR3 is CASSVAPRAENNEQFF. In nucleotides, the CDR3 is TGTGCCAGCAGCGTAGCCCCCAGGGCGGAAAACAATGAGCAGTTCTTC. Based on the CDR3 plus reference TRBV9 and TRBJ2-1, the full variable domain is DSGVTQTPKHLITATGQRVTLRCSPRSGDLSVYWYQQSLDQGLQFLIQYYNGEERAKGNILERFSAQQFPDLHSELNLSSLELGDSALYFCASSVAPRAENNEQFFGPGTRLTVL.

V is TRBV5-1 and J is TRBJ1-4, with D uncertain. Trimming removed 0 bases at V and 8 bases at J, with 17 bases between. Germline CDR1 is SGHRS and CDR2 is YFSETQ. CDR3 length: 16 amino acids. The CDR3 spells CASSLAQASTREKLFF. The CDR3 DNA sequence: TGCGCCAGCAGCTTGGCCCAAGCCTCCACTCGCGAAAAACTGTTTTTT.

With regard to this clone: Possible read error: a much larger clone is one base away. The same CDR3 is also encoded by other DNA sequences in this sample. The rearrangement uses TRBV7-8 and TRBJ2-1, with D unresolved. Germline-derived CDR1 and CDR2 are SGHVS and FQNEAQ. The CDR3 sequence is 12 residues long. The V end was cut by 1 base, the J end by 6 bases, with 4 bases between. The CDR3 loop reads CASSLEGNEQFF. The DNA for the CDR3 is TGTGCCAGCAGCTTAGAGGGCAATGAGCAGTTCTTC.

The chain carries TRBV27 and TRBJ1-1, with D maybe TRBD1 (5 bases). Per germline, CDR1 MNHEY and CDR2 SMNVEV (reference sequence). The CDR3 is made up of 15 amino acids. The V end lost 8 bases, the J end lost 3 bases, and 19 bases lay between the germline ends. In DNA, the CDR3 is TGTGCCAGCGGCCCAACCCACAGGTTGGACACTGAAGCTTTCTTT. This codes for CASGPTHRLDTEAFF.

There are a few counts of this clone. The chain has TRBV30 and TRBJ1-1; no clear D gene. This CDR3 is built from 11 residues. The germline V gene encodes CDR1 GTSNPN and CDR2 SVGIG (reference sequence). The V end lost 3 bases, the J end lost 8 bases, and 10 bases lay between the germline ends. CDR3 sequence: CAWSLGFEAFF. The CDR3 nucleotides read TGTGCCTGGAGCCTCGGGTTCGAAGCTTTCTTT. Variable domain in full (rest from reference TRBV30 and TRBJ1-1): SQTIHQWPATLVQPVGSPLSLECTVEGTSNPNLYWYRQAAGRGLQLLFYSVGIGQISSEVPQNLSASRPQDRQFILSSKKLLLSDSGFYLCAWSLGFEAFFGQGTRLTVV.

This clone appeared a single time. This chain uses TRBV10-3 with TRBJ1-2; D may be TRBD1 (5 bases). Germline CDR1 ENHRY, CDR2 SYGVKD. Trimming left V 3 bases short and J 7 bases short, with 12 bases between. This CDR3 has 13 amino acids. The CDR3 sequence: CAISDDSFPGYTF. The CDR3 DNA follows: TGTGCCATCAGTGACGACAGCTTCCCTGGCTACACCTTC.

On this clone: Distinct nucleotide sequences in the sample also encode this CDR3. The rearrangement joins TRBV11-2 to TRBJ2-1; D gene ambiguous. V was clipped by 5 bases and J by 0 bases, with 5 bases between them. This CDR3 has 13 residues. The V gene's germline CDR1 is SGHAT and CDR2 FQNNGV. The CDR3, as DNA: TGTGCCAGCAGCCCCCCCTCCTACAATGAGCAGTTCTTC. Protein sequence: CASSPPSYNEQFF.

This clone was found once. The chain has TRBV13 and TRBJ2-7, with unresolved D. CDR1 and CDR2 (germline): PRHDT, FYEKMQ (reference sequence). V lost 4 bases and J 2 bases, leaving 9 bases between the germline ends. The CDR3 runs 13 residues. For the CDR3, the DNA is TGTGCCAGCAGCTCCCGTCGAACCTACGAGCAGTACTTC. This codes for CASSSRRTYEQYF.

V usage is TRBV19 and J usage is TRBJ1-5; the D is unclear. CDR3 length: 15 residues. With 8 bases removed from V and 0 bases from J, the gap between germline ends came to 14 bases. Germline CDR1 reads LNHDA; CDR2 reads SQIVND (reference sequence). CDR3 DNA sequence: TGTGCCAGTGGTTACAGAGAATATAGCAATCAGCCCCAGCATTTT. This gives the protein CASGYREYSNQPQHF.